The present T cell receptor beta chain was sequenced within a study of T cell changes during pregnancy in multiple sclerosis. Data came from immunoSEQ multiplex PCR; TCRdb stores just in-frame clones and leaves some out. The sample comprises roughly 89,000 clones, about 93% of which are singletons, and more than 1.5% rests with the top ten. V lost 5 bases and J lost 2; bases outside the gene matches: 4. Germline CDR1 reads SGHRS; CDR2 reads YFSETQ. This CDR3 has 14 residues. The clonotype was recovered from a female donor in good health, enrolled as a control in a pregnancy study. V and J are TRBV5-1 and TRBJ2-3; 8 bases match TRBD2. The material sequenced was peripheral blood, taken after pregnancy. This CDR3 reads CASSTSGPTDTQYF. In DNA, the CDR3 is TGCGCCAGCAGTACTAGCGGTCCCACAGATACGCAGTATTTT.